Listed below are T cell receptor beta chains from one sample, sequenced in a study of blood T cells in healthy people across ages. TCRdb recomputed calls from the 5' RACE reads with MiXCR, one row per CDR3 protein. The repertoire holds 1 million or so distinct CDR3 sequences, roughly 45% seen once, with 18% in the top ten. Sequencing input: blood. Receptors were obtained from a woman aged 55-70 years in good health. Both conserved end residues are part of each CDR3. The order of the fields is V gene, J gene, clone size, CDR3 protein. Some rows mark clone size as missing; the rest say once, few, many or name a class of expanded clone.

V: TRBV10-3; J: TRBJ2-3; size: few; CDR3: CAISESMGTGTTDTQYF
V: TRBV27; J: TRBJ2-1; size: NA; CDR3: CASSLDKWDGQFF
V: TRBV12-3/TRBV12-4; J: TRBJ1-2; size: NA; CDR3: CASSVDRGSPGYTF
V: TRBV7-3; J: TRBJ2-1; size: NA; CDR3: CASSSSLLVSGNNEQFF
V: TRBV13; J: TRBJ2-7; size: NA; CDR3: CASNKRRTSGVNEQYF
V: TRBV27; J: TRBJ1-1; size: NA; CDR3: CASSLRARKNTEAFF
V: TRBV12-3/TRBV12-4; J: TRBJ1-5; size: many; CDR3: CASSPGQGDQPQHF
V: TRBV3-1; J: TRBJ2-7; size: NA; CDR3: CASSQQRAPYEQYF
V: TRBV7-9; J: TRBJ2-1; size: NA; CDR3: CASSSGLAGKRYNEQFF
V: TRBV10-3; J: TRBJ2-1; size: NA; CDR3: CAISESKQAYNEQFF
V: TRBV7-2; J: TRBJ2-1; size: few; CDR3: CASSLVSGSANEQFF
V: TRBV5-1; J: TRBJ2-3; size: NA; CDR3: CASSLGPGGLTNTQYF
V: TRBV12-3/TRBV12-4; J: TRBJ2-3; size: NA; CDR3: CASSIWGADTQYF
V: TRBV9; J: TRBJ2-7; size: few; CDR3: CASSVDRGQYEQYF
V: TRBV18; J: TRBJ1-1; size: NA; CDR3: CASSPLSGTGSEAFF
V: TRBV12-3/TRBV12-4; J: TRBJ2-7; size: NA; CDR3: CASSFGPVYEQYF
V: TRBV5-5; J: TRBJ2-7; size: few; CDR3: CASSDTQTGAHSYEQYF
V: TRBV20-1; J: TRBJ1-2; size: many; CDR3: CSASESKGHLNGYTF
V: TRBV3-1; J: TRBJ2-1; size: NA; CDR3: CASSQGGGNYNEQFF
V: TRBV29-1; J: TRBJ1-4; size: NA; CDR3: CSAGSDTGDEELFF
V: TRBV29-1; J: TRBJ1-2; size: many; CDR3: CSVEGPGGIGGYTF
V: TRBV7-2; J: TRBJ2-7; size: NA; CDR3: CASSFRPGEGEQYF
V: TRBV29-1; J: TRBJ2-7; size: few; CDR3: CSVRTGKYEQYF
V: TRBV29-1; J: TRBJ2-1; size: NA; CDR3: CSTRYGEVYNEQFF
V: TRBV20-1; J: TRBJ2-7; size: few; CDR3: CSAKDLTASSYEQYF
V: TRBV28; J: TRBJ1-6; size: NA; CDR3: CASSLSTAYNSPLHF
V: TRBV15; J: TRBJ1-1; size: NA; CDR3: CATRTGANTEAFF
V: TRBV11-1; J: TRBJ2-1; size: few; CDR3: CASSLARQGAYNEQFF
V: TRBV12-3/TRBV12-4; J: TRBJ1-2; size: few; CDR3: CASSNRQLANYGYTF
V: TRBV9; J: TRBJ2-5; size: many; CDR3: CASSAGTGVRETQYF
V: TRBV20-1; J: TRBJ2-1; size: NA; CDR3: CSGYATGDNEQFF
V: TRBV27; J: TRBJ2-7; size: few; CDR3: CASSLVVGSSDYYEQYF
V: TRBV27; J: TRBJ2-7; size: many; CDR3: CASSPGREQYF
V: TRBV5-1; J: NA; size: NA; CDR3: CASSLYGGGRETQYF
V: TRBV2; J: TRBJ2-7; size: NA; CDR3: CASSDGYLSYEQYF
V: TRBV20-1; J: TRBJ1-2; size: NA; CDR3: CSAREGGGYTF
V: TRBV5-1; J: TRBJ2-1; size: NA; CDR3: CASSFGSGRAGEQFF
V: TRBV4-1; J: TRBJ2-7; size: few; CDR3: CASSQPGLAGGRNEQYF
V: TRBV5-1; J: TRBJ2-7; size: few; CDR3: CASRPSGSPYEQYF
V: TRBV4-1; J: TRBJ1-1; size: many; CDR3: CASSQDPGVGQGGAFF
V: TRBV5-6; J: TRBJ2-7; size: NA; CDR3: CASSPQTGEQYF
V: TRBV7-2; J: TRBJ2-1; size: few; CDR3: CASSLGGRASEQFF
V: TRBV9; J: TRBJ2-1; size: few; CDR3: CASSWGLAEISYNEQFF
V: TRBV29-1; J: NA; size: once; CDR3: CSVPDTRYEQYF
V: TRBV7-9; J: TRBJ1-6; size: NA; CDR3: CASGERMGISPLHF
V: TRBV7-2; J: NA; size: NA; CDR3: CASSSSGTGPYEQYF
V: TRBV6-6; J: NA; size: NA; CDR3: CASSPDLEYEQYF
V: TRBV10-3; J: TRBJ2-7; size: NA; CDR3: CAISERGGFSYYNEQYF
V: TRBV9; J: TRBJ2-5; size: NA; CDR3: CASSVDPGDQYF